Following are 6 T cell receptor beta chains from one sample sequenced in a study of response to subunit inactivated influenza vaccine. A single record per CDR3 protein comes from TCRdb applying MiXCR to the RT-PCR reads. The sample lists about 650,000 distinct CDR3 sequences, about 15% occurring once. Sample: PBMCs from blood, taken 11 to 12 days after vaccination. Receptor source: a man aged 45 to 65 who received an inactivated influenza vaccine.

This clonotype was seen only a few times. The chain is built from TRBV5-1 and TRBJ2-1; the D gene is possibly TRBD2 (6 bases). Trimming removed 4 bases at V and 7 bases at J, with 12 bases between. This CDR3 spans 13 amino acids. Per germline, CDR1 SGHRS and CDR2 YFSETQ. Here the CDR3 DNA reads TGCGCCAGCAGCGGAGGGACTGCAAATGAGCAGTTCTTC. Protein sequence: CASSGGTANEQFF.

This clonotype was seen many times. This chain joins TRBV10-3 and TRBJ2-7; TRBD2 matches at 10 bases. Germline lookup yields CDR1 ENHRY and CDR2 SYGVKD. The J segment lost 3 bases and the V segment lost 4 bases, leaving 3 bases of the junction unmatched. This CDR3 spans 14 amino acids. The CDR3 loop reads CAISVKREGYEQYF. DNA for the CDR3: TGTGCCATCAGTGTCAAGCGGGAGGGCTACGAGCAGTACTTC.

This clonotype turned up a few times. The chain uses TRBV5-1 and TRBJ1-4, with D perhaps TRBD1 (5 bases). V lost 0 bases and J 5 bases, leaving 14 bases between the germline ends. The CDR3 has 16 amino acids. Germline CDR1 is SGHRS and CDR2 is YFSETQ. Written as DNA, the CDR3 is TGCGCCAGCAGCTTGGAACCCGGGACGGCCAATGAAAAACTGTTTTTT. This encodes CASSLEPGTANEKLFF.

This chain links TRBV5-1 with TRBJ2-3; TRBD2 matches 7 bases. Germline loops: CDR1 SGHRS, CDR2 YFSETQ. V dropped 3 bases and J dropped 1; count of bases not matched to a gene: 5. This CDR3 is built from 15 residues. The CDR3 loop reads CASSWSSGGTDTQYF. The CDR3 DNA follows: TGCGCCAGCAGCTGGAGCAGCGGGGGCACAGATACGCAGTATTTT.

The V call is TRBV12-3 or TRBV12-4, the J call TRBJ2-1, with D possibly matching TRBD2 (6 bases). The CDR3 has 15 residues. The V end was cut by 5 bases, the J end by 5 bases, with 16 bases between. CDR3 in amino acids: CASSPWRGHHNEQFF. For the CDR3, the DNA is TGTGCCAGCAGTCCCTGGAGGGGTCACCACAATGAGCAGTTCTTC.

This clonotype has a handful of counts. The chain combines TRBV20-1 with TRBJ2-1; 7 nucleotides agree with TRBD2. V was clipped by 0 bases and J by 4 bases; unmatched bases: 12. The CDR3 totals 17 residues. Germline V gene lookup returns CDR1 DFQATT and CDR2 SNEGSKA (reference sequence). This CDR3 is CSARDLGGSPMYNEQFF. CDR3 coding DNA: TGCAGTGCTAGAGATCTGGGGGGGAGCCCCATGTACAATGAGCAGTTCTTC.